The clone carrying this T cell receptor beta chain was detected many times. The library tagged each cDNA molecule with unique molecular identifiers. One entry per CDR3 protein results from TCRdb running MiXCR on the RACE reads. The table shows about 84,000 distinct CDR3 sequences, with over 9.5% occurring only once. The time point: patch test 2, 6 weeks after DPC sensitization. Noted treatment: therapeutic diphenylcyclopropenone sensitization with weekly scalp DPC. The sample comes from a study of human T cells and chemical hapten exposure. V was clipped by 6 bases and J by 9 bases, with 18 bases between them. CDR1 is SGHAT, CDR2 FQNNGV, per germline. The CDR3 runs 14 residues.

The genes are TRBV11-2 and TRBJ1-5; D is unresolved. The TCR was taken from a woman in her forties or fifties with alopecia areata. Some clones in this sample may be carry-over from other donors' samples. Here the sequenced sample was whole blood, taken in connection with sensitization to the hapten diphenylcyclopropenone (DPC). CDR3 amino acids: CASRPPARPRPQHF. CDR3 bases: TGTGCCAGCAGACCACCGGCCAGACCCAGGCCCCAGCATTTT.